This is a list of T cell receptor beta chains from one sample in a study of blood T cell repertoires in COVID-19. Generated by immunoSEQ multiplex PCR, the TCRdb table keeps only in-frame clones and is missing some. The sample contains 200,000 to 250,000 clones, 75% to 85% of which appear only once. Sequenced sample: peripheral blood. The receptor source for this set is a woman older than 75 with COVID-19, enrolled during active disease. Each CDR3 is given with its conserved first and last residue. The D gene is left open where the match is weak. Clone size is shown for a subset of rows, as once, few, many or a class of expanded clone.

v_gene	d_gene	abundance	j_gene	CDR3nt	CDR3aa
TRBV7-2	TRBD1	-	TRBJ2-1	TGTGCCAGCAGCTTAGACAGGGGGCATAATGAGCAGTTCTTC	CASSLDRGHNEQFF
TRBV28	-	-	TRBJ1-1	TGTGCCAGCAGTTTGGCGAGGGCGCGGGCTTTCTTT	CASSLARARAFF
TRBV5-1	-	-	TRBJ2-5	TGCGCCAGCAGCTCCAGAGGGTACCAAGAGACCCAGTACTTC	CASSSRGYQETQYF
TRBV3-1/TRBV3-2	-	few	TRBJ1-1	TGTGCCAGCAGGGGACAGAACACTGAAGCTTTCTTT	CASRGQNTEAFF
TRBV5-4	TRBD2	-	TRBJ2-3	TGTGCCAGCAGTATAGCGGGGGGGGCAGATACGCAGTATTTT	CASSIAGGADTQYF
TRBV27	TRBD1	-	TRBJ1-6	TGTGCCAGCAGTCCCGGGACAGGGGTCAGCTCCTATAATTCACCCCTCCACTTT	CASSPGTGVSSYNSPLHF
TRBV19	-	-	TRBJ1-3	TGTGCCAGTAGTATAGTGGGACAAAGGACCTCCCGACTCTCTGGAAACACCATATATTTT	CASSIVGQRTSRLSGNTIYF
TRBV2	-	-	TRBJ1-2	TGTGCCAGCAGTAACGGCGGGACTAACTATGGCTACACCTTC	CASSNGGTNYGYTF
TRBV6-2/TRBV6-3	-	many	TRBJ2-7	TGTGCCAGCAGTTATCGTCTCACATCTTACTACGAGCAGTACTTC	CASSYRLTSYYEQYF
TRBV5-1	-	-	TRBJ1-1	TGCGCCAGCACCCTAATCGGGAATCCCACTGAAGCTTTCTTT	CASTLIGNPTEAFF
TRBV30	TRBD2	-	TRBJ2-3	TGTGCCTGGAGTGTGGGACTAGACGGAGATACGCAGTATTTT	CAWSVGLDGDTQYF
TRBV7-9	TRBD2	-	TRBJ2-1	TGTGCCAGCACCAAAGGGACTAGCGGGAGTCAGTTCTTC	CASTKGTSGSQFF
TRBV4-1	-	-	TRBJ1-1	TGCGCCAGCAGCCAAGTTTACAGCTCATACACTGAAGCTTTCTTT	CASSQVYSSYTEAFF
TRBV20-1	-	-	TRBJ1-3	TGCAGTGCTAGTCCCCAGGGAAGGGGTGGAAACACCATATATTTT	CSASPQGRGGNTIYF
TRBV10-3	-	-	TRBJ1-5	TGTGCCATCAGACGGGACTTTAATCAGCCCCAGCATTTT	CAIRRDFNQPQHF
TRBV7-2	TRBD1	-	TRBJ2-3	TGTGCCAGCAGACTAACGGACAGGCGCCCCACAGATACGCAGTATTTT	CASRLTDRRPTDTQYF
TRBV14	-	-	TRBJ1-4	TGTGCCAGCAGCCAAGCGGGTCTGTTAACGGAAAAACTGTTTTTT	CASSQAGLLTEKLFF
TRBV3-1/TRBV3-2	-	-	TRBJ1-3	TGTGCCAGCAGCCAAGATGCCGCAGGGGGAAACACCATATATTTT	CASSQDAAGGNTIYF
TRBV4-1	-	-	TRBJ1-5	TGCGCCAGCAGCCAAGCAGCGACAGTAGTAAGGGCTAGCAATCAGCCCCAGCATTTT	CASSQAATVVRASNQPQHF
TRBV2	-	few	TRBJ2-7	TGTGCCAGCAGTTCCCGGTACGAGCAGTACTTC	CASSSRYEQYF
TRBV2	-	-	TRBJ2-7	TGTGCCAGCAGTGAGAAGACTACTTCCTACGAGCAGTACTTC	CASSEKTTSYEQYF
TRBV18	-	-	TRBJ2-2	TGTGCCAGCTCACCTCAGGGGTCGGCCGGGGAGCTGTTTTTT	CASSPQGSAGELFF
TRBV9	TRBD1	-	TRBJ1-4	TGTGCCAGCAGCGTAGGAGACAGGGGGGAAAAACTGTTTTTT	CASSVGDRGEKLFF
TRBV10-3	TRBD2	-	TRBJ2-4	TGTGCCATCAGTGAGTCTCCTAGCGGGAGACGAAGGCAGAAAAACATTCAGTACTTC	CAISESPSGRRRQKNIQYF
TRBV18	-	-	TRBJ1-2	TGTGCCAGCTCACCGTACGGGGATGGCTACACCTTC	CASSPYGDGYTF
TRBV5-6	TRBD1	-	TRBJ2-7	TGTGCCAGCCGCCAGACAGGGGGAACCTACGAGCAGTACTTC	CASRQTGGTYEQYF
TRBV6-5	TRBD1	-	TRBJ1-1	TGTGCCAGCAGTTCAGGGGGAAAAGGCACTGAAGCTTTCTTT	CASSSGGKGTEAFF
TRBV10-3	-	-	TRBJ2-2	TGTGCCATCAGCCCCGGAAGACTATCTAACACCGGGGAGCTGTTTTTT	CAISPGRLSNTGELFF
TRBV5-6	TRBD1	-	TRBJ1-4	TGTGCCAGCAGCTTCCAGGGGGCAAGTGAAAAACTGTTTTTT	CASSFQGASEKLFF
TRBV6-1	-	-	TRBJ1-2	TGTGCCAGCAGTGAGCGGAACTATGGCTACACCTTC	CASSERNYGYTF
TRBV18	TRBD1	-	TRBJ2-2	TGTGCCAGCTCACCTTCTGTGACAGGGAAAACCGGGGAGCTGTTTTTT	CASSPSVTGKTGELFF
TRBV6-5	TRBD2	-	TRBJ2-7	TGTGCCAGCGAGCGGGAGGGCCTGAACGAGCAGTACTTC	CASEREGLNEQYF
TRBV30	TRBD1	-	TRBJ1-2	TGTGCCTGCCAGGGACAGCCTAACTATGGCTACACCTTC	CACQGQPNYGYTF
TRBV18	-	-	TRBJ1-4	TGTGCCAGCTCACCTGACAGAGCAACTAATGAAAAACTGTTTTTT	CASSPDRATNEKLFF
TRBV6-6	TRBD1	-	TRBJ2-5	TGTGCCAGCAAAGAGGGACAGAAAGAGACCCAGTACTTC	CASKEGQKETQYF
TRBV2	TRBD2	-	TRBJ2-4	TGTGCCAGCAGTGAGGGGGGGAACATTCAGTACTTC	CASSEGGNIQYF
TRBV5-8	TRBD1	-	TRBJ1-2	TGTGCCAGCAGCTTAGGACAGGGAGCTAACTATGGCTACACCTTC	CASSLGQGANYGYTF
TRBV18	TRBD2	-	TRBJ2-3	TGTGCCAGCTCACCTCTAGCGGGTAGCACAGATACGCAGTATTTT	CASSPLAGSTDTQYF
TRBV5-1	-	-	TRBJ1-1	TGCGCCAGCAGCTTGGAGGGGTCCGCCTGGGCTTTCTTT	CASSLEGSAWAFF
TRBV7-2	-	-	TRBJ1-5	TGTGCCAGCAGACGGAACCAGGGGCAGCCCCAGCATTTT	CASRRNQGQPQHF
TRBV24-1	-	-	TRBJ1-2	TGTGCCACCAGTGATATATCTGGAGCGATTGGCTACACCTTC	CATSDISGAIGYTF
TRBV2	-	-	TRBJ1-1	TGTGCCAGCAGGAGACAGAGAGAGACTGAAGCTTTCTTT	CASRRQRETEAFF
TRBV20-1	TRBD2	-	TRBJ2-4	TGCAGTGCTAGTGCCAGCGGGGTCCTAGCCAAAAACATTCAGTACTTC	CSASASGVLAKNIQYF
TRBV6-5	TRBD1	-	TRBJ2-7	TGTGCCATCAACAGGGGGTCCTACGAGCAGTACTTC	CAINRGSYEQYF
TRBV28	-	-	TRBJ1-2	TGTGCCAGCAGTCCCAGGGCCAGAGAGGGCTACACCTTC	CASSPRAREGYTF
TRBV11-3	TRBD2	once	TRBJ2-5	TGTGCCAGCAGCTTAGGACCTCTAGCGGGAGGTGGAGAGACCCAGTACTTC	CASSLGPLAGGGETQYF
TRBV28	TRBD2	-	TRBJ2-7	TGTGCCAGCAGTTCCCGCGGGGGGGTCTACGAGCAGTACTTC	CASSSRGGVYEQYF
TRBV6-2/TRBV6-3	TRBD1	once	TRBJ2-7	TGTGCCAGCAGTCCCCAGGGGGCGAAGTACTACGAGCAGTACTTC	CASSPQGAKYYEQYF
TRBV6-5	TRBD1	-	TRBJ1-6	TGTGCCAGCAGTTTCTCAGGGGGCGAGGGATCACCCCTCCACTTT	CASSFSGGEGSPLHF
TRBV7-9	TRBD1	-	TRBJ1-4	TGTGCCAGCAGTTGGACAGGGCTGGGTGAAAAACTGTTTTTT	CASSWTGLGEKLFF
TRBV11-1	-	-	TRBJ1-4	TGTGCCAGCAGCTCCCAGGGAGGAAAACTGTTTTTT	CASSSQGGKLFF
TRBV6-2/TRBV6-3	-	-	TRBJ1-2	TGTGCCAGCAGTTACGGGCCCCAGGGGAAGGCCTTC	CASSYGPQGKAF
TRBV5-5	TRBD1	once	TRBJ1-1	TGTGCCAGCAGCATCTCACCGGGACAGGGAACTGAAGCTTTCTTT	CASSISPGQGTEAFF
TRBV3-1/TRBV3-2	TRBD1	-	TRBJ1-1	TGTGCCAGCAGCCGGGGACAGTTTGAAGCTTTCTTT	CASSRGQFEAFF
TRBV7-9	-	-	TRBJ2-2	TGTGCCAGCAGCTGGCGGCAGGGGGGGAACACCGGGGAGCTGTTTTTT	CASSWRQGGNTGELFF
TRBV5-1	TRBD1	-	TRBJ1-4	TGCGCCAGCAGCCCCCGACCACAGGGGGCGATTGAAAAACTGTTTTTT	CASSPRPQGAIEKLFF
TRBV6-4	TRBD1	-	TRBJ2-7	TGTGCCAGCAGTGGGGGCCTAAGACAGGGGGCCTACGAGCAGTACTTC	CASSGGLRQGAYEQYF